The 30 T cell receptor beta chains below were found in one sample sequenced in a study of cytomegalovirus exposure and HLA in healthy donors. Only in-frame clones appear in the TCRdb table, and some are missing; sequencing was by immunoSEQ multiplex PCR. The sample has approximately 170,000 clones, 75% to 95% seen once. The sequenced material came from PBMCs. The origin of the receptors is a woman aged 18-29 years in good health and CMV-seropositive.

The rearrangement links TRBV5-6 to TRBJ2-7; perhaps TRBD2 as D (6 bases). Germline CDR1 reads SGHDT; CDR2 reads YYEEEE. The ends were cut back, 4 bases at V and 4 bases at J, with 9 bases in the middle. The CDR3 is made up of 12 amino acids. CDR3 loop: CASSPGGYEQYF. In DNA, the CDR3 is TGTGCCAGCAGCCCTGGGGGGTACGAGCAGTACTTC.

This clone was seen only a few times. V and J are TRBV4-3 and TRBJ2-7; 7 nucleotides agree with TRBD1. V was clipped by 0 bases and J by 2 bases; unmatched bases: 1. The V gene's germline CDR1 is LGHNA and CDR2 YSLEER. The CDR3 sequence is 14 residues long. The CDR3 coding sequence is TGCGCCAGCAGCCAAGATACAGGGGCCTACGAGCAGTACTTC. This encodes CASSQDTGAYEQYF.

The chain recombines TRBV9 with TRBJ2-7, with 7 bases identical to TRBD1. The CDR3 consists of 16 residues. V was pared by 0 bases and J by 5 bases, with 11 bases of the junction left unmatched. Germline-derived CDR1 and CDR2 are SGDLS and YYNGEE. CDR3 sequence (DNA): TGTGCCAGCAGCGTAGGTGGAAGACAGGGTAGGCACGAGCAGTACTTC. This translates into CASSVGGRQGRHEQYF.

V is TRBV15 and J is TRBJ1-4; perhaps TRBD1 as D (6 bases). With 4 bases removed from V and 5 bases from J, the gap between germline ends came to 17 bases. The CDR3 is 16 amino acids. Germline-derived CDR1 and CDR2 are LNHNV and YYDKDF (reference sequence). The CDR3 nucleotides read TGTGCCACCAGCAACAGGGCGTCGGTCTTAAATGAAAAACTGTTTTTT. Its protein is CATSNRASVLNEKLFF.

J is TRBJ1-4 and V is TRBV11-2, with a weak D call TRBD1 (6 bases). V lost 5 bases to trimming and J lost 8 bases, with 12 bases between them. Looked up from germline, CDR1 is SGHAT and CDR2 is FQNNGV. The CDR3 extends over 13 amino acids. Here the CDR3 reads CASSLQGEEKLFF. CDR3 nucleotides: TGTGCCAGCAGCCTACAGGGTGAGGAAAAACTGTTTTTT.

This sequence joins TRBV6-5 and TRBJ2-1; D is possibly TRBD2 (5 bases). Germline V gene lookup returns CDR1 MNHEY and CDR2 SVGAGI. The V and J ends lost 0 bases and 9 bases respectively, with 9 bases between them. The CDR3 contains 13 residues. CDR3 amino acids: CASSYSVGSEQFF. The CDR3 DNA sequence: TGTGCCAGCAGTTACTCGGTAGGGAGTGAGCAGTTCTTC.

The chain links TRBV28 to TRBJ1-5; 7 positions match TRBD1. V lost 3 bases, J lost 3 bases, and 5 bases stayed unmatched. Germline CDR1 is MDHEN and CDR2 is SYDVKM. The CDR3 sequence is 15 residues long. CDR3 region: CASSFGQVINQPQHF. The CDR3 DNA reads TGTGCCAGCAGTTTCGGACAGGTAATCAATCAGCCCCAGCATTTT.

V usage is TRBV5-1 and J usage is TRBJ2-5, with unresolved D. The CDR3 extends over 11 amino acids. CDR1 SGHRS and CDR2 YFSETQ come from the germline V gene. The V and J ends lost 1 base and 5 bases respectively, with 3 bases between them. The CDR3 sequence: CASSLLETQYF. DNA of the CDR3: TGCGCCAGCAGCTTGCTTGAGACCCAGTACTTC.

V is TRBV6-1 and J is TRBJ2-5, with D possibly TRBD2 on 5 matching bases. The germline gives CDR1 MNHNS, CDR2 SASEGT. V was shortened by 2 bases and J by 4 bases, with 14 bases between the two germline ends. The CDR3 has 15 amino acids. Here the CDR3 reads CASSESEVHSETQYF. The CDR3 nucleotides are TGTGCCAGCAGTGAATCGGAGGTTCACTCAGAGACCCAGTACTTC.

The genes are TRBV10-3 and TRBJ2-7; D is perhaps TRBD1 (5 bases). CDR3 size: 14 residues. V was cut by 4 bases and J by 3 bases, with 13 bases left in between. From germline, CDR1 is ENHRY and CDR2 SYGVKD. CDR3 DNA: TGTGCCATCAGTGCCCCTGACAGAATCTACGAGCAGTACTTC. This translates into CAISAPDRIYEQYF.

The rearrangement joins TRBV5-6 to TRBJ2-1; TRBD2 matches at 12 bases. This CDR3 is built from 17 residues. In germline, CDR1 is SGHDT, CDR2 YYEEEE. With 2 bases clipped from V and 10 bases from J, the junction kept 13 bases outside the gene matches. CDR3 amino acids: CASSLWYRLAGGSEQFF. In nucleotides, the CDR3 is TGTGCCAGCAGCTTATGGTATCGGCTAGCGGGAGGGAGCGAGCAGTTCTTC.

This sequence joins TRBV15 and TRBJ2-3; D remains unclear. V was trimmed by 0 bases and J by 8 bases, leaving 6 bases between them. This CDR3 has 12 residues. From germline, CDR1 is LNHNV and CDR2 YYDKDF (reference sequence). CDR3 sequence: CATSRDTGTQYF. CDR3 nucleotides: TGTGCCACCAGCAGAGATACGGGTACGCAGTATTTT.

This chain uses TRBV28 with TRBJ2-1; TRBD2 agrees at 12 bases. The CDR3 length is 16 residues. V lost 3 bases and J lost 10; bases outside the gene matches: 10. In germline, CDR1 is MDHEN, CDR2 SYDVKM. The CDR3 loop reads CASSLGPGLAGTEQFF. The DNA for the CDR3 is TGTGCCAGCAGTTTGGGTCCGGGACTAGCGGGTACCGAGCAGTTCTTC.

Of note for this clone: Germline is not matched at one junction end, which may reflect a read error. J is TRBJ1-4 and V is TRBV5-4; 8 nucleotides match TRBD1. The CDR3 has 13 amino acids. Per germline, CDR1 SGHNT and CDR2 YYREEE (reference sequence). The chain's CDR3 is CASSWGLLGQALF. The CDR3 nucleotides are TGTGCCAGCAGCTGGGGATTATTGGGACAGGCCCTTTTT.

This clone was found once. The chain joins TRBV10-3 to TRBJ2-7; 7 bases align to TRBD1. Germline-derived CDR1 and CDR2 are ENHRY and SYGVKD. V was clipped by 0 bases and J by 0 bases; unmatched bases: 8. The CDR3 is made up of 17 amino acids. The CDR3 coding sequence is TGTGCCATCAGTGAGTCAGGGAGACAGGGTTTCTCCTACGAGCAGTACTTC. Translating it yields CAISESGRQGFSYEQYF.

V is TRBV7-8 and J is TRBJ2-7; D may be TRBD2 (6 bases). V lost 4 bases, J lost 1 base, and 14 bases lay in between. Germline V gene lookup returns CDR1 SGHVS and CDR2 FQNEAQ. This CDR3 region has 15 residues. The CDR3: CASSWQGGGSYEQYF. DNA of the CDR3: TGTGCCAGCAGCTGGCAGGGAGGAGGGTCCTACGAGCAGTACTTC. Looking up the rest from reference TRBV7-8 and TRBJ2-7 gives the full variable domain: GAGVSQSPRYKVAKRGQDVALRCDPISGHVSLFWYQQALGQGPEFLTYFQNEAQLDKSGLPSDRFFAERPEGSVSTLKIQRTQQEDSAVYLCASSWQGGGSYEQYFGPGTRLTVT.

V is TRBV30 and J is TRBJ1-5; tentatively, D is TRBD1 (6 bases). Germline-derived CDR1 and CDR2 are GTSNPN and SVGIG (reference sequence). Between the trimmed V and J ends, which lost 0 bases and 7 bases, there was a span of 19 bases. The CDR3 sequence is 16 residues long. CDR3 region: CAWSVSGRGARQPQHF. The CDR3 bases are TGTGCCTGGAGTGTATCTGGCAGGGGCGCGCGCCAGCCCCAGCATTTT.

The gene calls are TRBV28 and TRBJ2-3; 8 bases map to TRBD1. V lost 4 bases to trimming and J lost 3 bases; unmatched junction nucleotides: 9. The CDR3 is 16 amino acids. Germline V gene lookup returns CDR1 MDHEN and CDR2 SYDVKM. Here the CDR3 DNA reads TGTGCCAGCAGTTCTGGGTCCCGGGACAGGACAGATACGCAGTATTTT. Translation gives CASSSGSRDRTDTQYF.

The chain has TRBV5-1 and TRBJ2-3, with D uncertain. V was shortened by 4 bases and J by 4 bases, with 10 bases between the two germline ends. The CDR3 runs 13 residues. The V gene's germline CDR1 is SGHRS and CDR2 YFSETQ. For the CDR3, the DNA is TGCGCCAGCAGCCCGTACCTAGCAGATACGCAGTATTTT. Residues: CASSPYLADTQYF.

The chain carries TRBV14 and TRBJ2-7; 11 nucleotides line up with TRBD1. This CDR3 is built from 13 residues. V dropped 4 bases and J dropped 6; count of bases not matched to a gene: 2. Germline V gene lookup returns CDR1 SGHDN and CDR2 FVKESK. CDR3 sequence reads: CASSRTGGGEQYF. CDR3 sequence (DNA): TGTGCCAGCAGCCGGACAGGGGGCGGCGAGCAGTACTTC.

This chain connects TRBV5-1 to TRBJ2-1; D might be TRBD2 (6 bases). This CDR3 region has 13 residues. Between the trimmed V and J ends, which lost 4 bases and 6 bases, there was a span of 11 bases. Germline V CDR1 and CDR2: SGHRS, YFSETQ. DNA for the CDR3: TGCGCCAGCAGCCTAATTAGCGGCAATGAGCAGTTCTTC. As protein: CASSLISGNEQFF.

The chain combines TRBV28 with TRBJ1-1; 10 positions match TRBD1. J gave up 4 bases and V 4 bases, and 9 bases lay outside the gene matches. The length of the CDR3 is 16 residues. In germline, CDR1 is MDHEN, CDR2 SYDVKM. The DNA of the CDR3 is TGTGCCAGCAGTTCCCGACAGGGGGCCGTGAGCACTGAAGCTTTCTTT. It is translated as CASSSRQGAVSTEAFF.

J is TRBJ2-2 and V is TRBV7-9; tentatively, D is TRBD2 (5 bases). Germline V gene data show CDR1 as SEHNR and CDR2 as FQNEAQ (reference sequence). This CDR3 region has 14 residues. Trimming stripped 6 bases from V and 2 bases from J, with 10 bases between. CDR3 in amino acids: CASRLDSNTGELFF. The CDR3, as DNA: TGTGCCAGCAGACTAGATAGTAACACCGGGGAGCTGTTTTTT. Drawing the rest from reference TRBV7-9 and TRBJ2-2, the complete variable domain is DTGVSQNPRHKITKRGQNVTFRCDPISEHNRLYWYRQTLGQGPEFLTYFQNEAQLEKSRLLSDRFSAERPKGSFSTLEIQRTEQGDSAMYLCASRLDSNTGELFFGEGSRLTVL.

V and J are TRBV5-1 and TRBJ1-6; maybe TRBD1 (6 bases). V gave up 2 bases and J gave up 7 bases, with 16 bases separating them. CDR1 is SGHRS and CDR2 is YFSETQ in the germline V gene. The CDR3 extends over 16 amino acids. The CDR3 sequence is CASSLTDRRQNSPLHF. For the CDR3, the DNA is TGCGCCAGCAGCTTAACAGACAGGCGTCAGAATTCACCCCTCCACTTT. Full variable domain (remainder filled in from reference TRBV5-1 and TRBJ1-6): KAGVTQTPRYLIKTRGQQVTLSCSPISGHRSVSWYQQTPGQGLQFLFEYFSETQRNKGNFPGRFSGRQFSNSRSEMNVSTLELGDSALYLCASSLTDRRQNSPLHFGNGTRLTVT.

The chain joins TRBV7-3 to TRBJ2-1, with 10 positions matching TRBD2. The V gene end was trimmed by 2 bases and the J gene end by 6 bases; junction bases not matched to a gene: 4. The CDR3 is 15 amino acids. Germline V gives CDR1 SGHTA, CDR2 FQGTGA. CDR3 protein: CASSLLAGVGNEQFF. For the CDR3, the DNA is TGTGCCAGCAGCTTACTAGCGGGAGTCGGCAATGAGCAGTTCTTC.

This clone was observed once. The V call is TRBV6-1, the J call TRBJ1-5, with D possibly matching TRBD1 (6 bases). The CDR3 has 16 residues. Germline CDR1 MNHNS, CDR2 SASEGT. V was cut by 2 bases and J by 1 base, with 12 bases left in between. In nucleotides, the CDR3 is TGTGCCAGCAGTGAACGGGGGGCGCGGAGCAATCAGCCCCAGCATTTT. Encoded protein: CASSERGARSNQPQHF.

The rearrangement joins TRBV27 to TRBJ2-7; no clear D gene. With 4 bases removed from V and 5 bases from J, the gap between germline ends came to 12 bases. The CDR3 is made up of 13 amino acids. Germline V CDR1 and CDR2: MNHEY, SMNVEV (reference sequence). The CDR3 protein is CASSSYPEHEQYF. CDR3 in DNA: TGTGCCAGCAGTTCCTACCCTGAGCACGAGCAGTACTTC.

The V gene is TRBV6-6, the J gene TRBJ2-7; 8 nucleotides line up with TRBD1. Germline V CDR1 and CDR2: MNHNY, SVGAGI (reference sequence). This CDR3 has 15 residues. Trimming cost V 1 base and J 3 bases; bases outside gene matches: 5. This CDR3 reads CASSYFGTGDYEQYF. The CDR3 DNA sequence: TGTGCCAGCAGTTACTTCGGGACAGGTGACTACGAGCAGTACTTC.

The chain has TRBV30 and TRBJ1-2, with D hard to call. The V end lost 7 bases, the J end lost 7 bases, and 22 bases lay between the germline ends. The CDR3 sequence is 14 residues long. From germline, CDR1 is GTSNPN and CDR2 SVGIG (reference sequence). The CDR3 spells CAFTPTLVGSGYTF. In DNA, the CDR3 is TGTGCCTTCACGCCCACCCTGGTGGGCTCTGGCTACACCTTC. Based on the CDR3 plus reference TRBV30 and TRBJ1-2, the full variable domain is SQTIHQWPATLVQPVGSPLSLECTVEGTSNPNLYWYRQAAGRGLQLLFYSVGIGQISSEVPQNLSASRPQDRQFILSSKKLLLSDSGFYLCAFTPTLVGSGYTFGSGTRLTVV.

The V call is TRBV6-5, the J call TRBJ1-5; 8 bases fit TRBD1. V gave up 7 bases and J gave up 4 bases; unmatched junction bases: 9. CDR3 length: 15 residues. Germline CDR1 is MNHEY and CDR2 is SVGAGI. Here the CDR3 DNA reads TGTGCCAGCAACCAGACAGGGGCCGCAAATCAGCCCCAGCATTTT. As protein: CASNQTGAANQPQHF.